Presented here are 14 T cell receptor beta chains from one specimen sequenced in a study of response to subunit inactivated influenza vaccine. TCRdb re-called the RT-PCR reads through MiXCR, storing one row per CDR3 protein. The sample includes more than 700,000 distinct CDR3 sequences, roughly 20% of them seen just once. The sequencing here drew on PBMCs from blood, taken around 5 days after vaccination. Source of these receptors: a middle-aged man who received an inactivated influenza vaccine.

The CDR3 bases are TGCAGTGCTTTTCCGACATCCGGCTCCTATAATTCACCCCTCCACTTT. It yields the protein CSAFPTSGSYNSPLHF. The J gene is TRBJ1-6, the V gene TRBV20-1; D is unresolved. CDR1 DFQATT and CDR2 SNEGSKA come from the germline V gene (reference sequence). The CDR3 extends over 16 amino acids. Trimming pared 5 bases from V and 0 bases from J, leaving 14 bases between.

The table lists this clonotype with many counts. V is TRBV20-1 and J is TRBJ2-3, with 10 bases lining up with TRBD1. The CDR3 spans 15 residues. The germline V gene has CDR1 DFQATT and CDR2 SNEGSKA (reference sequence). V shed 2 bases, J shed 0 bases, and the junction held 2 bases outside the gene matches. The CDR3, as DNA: TGCAGTGCTAGAAAGGACAGGGGGAGCACAGATACGCAGTATTTT. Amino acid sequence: CSARKDRGSTDTQYF.

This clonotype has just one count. Here the CDR3 reads CSAQELAAYEQYF. CDR3 nucleotide sequence: TGCAGTGCTCAGGAACTAGCGGCCTACGAGCAGTACTTC. The chain recombines TRBV20-1 with TRBJ2-7, with 8 bases identical to TRBD2. The CDR3 extends over 13 amino acids. Germline assignment: CDR1 DFQATT and CDR2 SNEGSKA (reference sequence). V lost 5 bases, J lost 2 bases, and 5 bases stayed unmatched.

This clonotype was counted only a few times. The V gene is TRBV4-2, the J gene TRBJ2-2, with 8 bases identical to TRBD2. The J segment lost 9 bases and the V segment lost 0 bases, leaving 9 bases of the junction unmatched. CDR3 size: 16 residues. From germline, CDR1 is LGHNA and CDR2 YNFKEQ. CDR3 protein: CASSQEVGASGRELFF. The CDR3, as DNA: TGTGCCAGCAGCCAAGAGGTGGGGGCTAGCGGGCGGGAGCTGTTTTTT.

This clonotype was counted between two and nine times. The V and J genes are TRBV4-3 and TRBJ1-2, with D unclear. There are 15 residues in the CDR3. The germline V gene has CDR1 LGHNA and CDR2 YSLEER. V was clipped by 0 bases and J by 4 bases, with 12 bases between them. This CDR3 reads CASSQDFLVPYGYTF. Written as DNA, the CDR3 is TGCGCCAGCAGCCAAGACTTCCTGGTTCCCTATGGCTACACCTTC.

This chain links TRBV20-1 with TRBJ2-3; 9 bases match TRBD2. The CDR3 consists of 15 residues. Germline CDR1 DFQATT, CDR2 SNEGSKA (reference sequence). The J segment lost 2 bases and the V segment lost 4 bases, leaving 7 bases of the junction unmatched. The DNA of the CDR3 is TGCAGTGCTACCTCGGGACTAGCTATCACAGATACGCAGTATTTT. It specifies CSATSGLAITDTQYF.

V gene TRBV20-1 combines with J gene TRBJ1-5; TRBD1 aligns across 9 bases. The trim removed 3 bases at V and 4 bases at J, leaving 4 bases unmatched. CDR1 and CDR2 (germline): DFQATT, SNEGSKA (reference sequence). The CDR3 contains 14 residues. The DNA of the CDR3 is TGCAGTGCTAGTAAGGGACAGGGAAATCAGCCCCAGCATTTT. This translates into CSASKGQGNQPQHF.

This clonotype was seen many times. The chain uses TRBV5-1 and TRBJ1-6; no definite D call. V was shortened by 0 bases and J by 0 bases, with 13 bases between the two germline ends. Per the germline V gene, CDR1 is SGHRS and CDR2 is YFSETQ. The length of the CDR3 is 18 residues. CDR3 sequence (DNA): TGCGCCAGCAGCTTGGAGGCTCGGGGAAGCTCCTATAATTCACCCCTCCACTTT. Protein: CASSLEARGSSYNSPLHF.

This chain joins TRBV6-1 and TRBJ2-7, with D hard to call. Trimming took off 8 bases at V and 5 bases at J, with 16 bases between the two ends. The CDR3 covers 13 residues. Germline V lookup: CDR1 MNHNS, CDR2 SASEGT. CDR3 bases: TGTGCCAGCCGTGTACGGGCTCCCGACGAGCAGTACTTC. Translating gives CASRVRAPDEQYF.

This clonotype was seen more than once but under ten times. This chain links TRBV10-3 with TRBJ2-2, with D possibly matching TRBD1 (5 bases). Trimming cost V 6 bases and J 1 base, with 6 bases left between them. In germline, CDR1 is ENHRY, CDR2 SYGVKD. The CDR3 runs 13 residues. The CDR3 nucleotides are TGTGCCATCAGCAGGGAGAACACCGGGGAGCTGTTTTTT. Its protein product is CAISRENTGELFF.

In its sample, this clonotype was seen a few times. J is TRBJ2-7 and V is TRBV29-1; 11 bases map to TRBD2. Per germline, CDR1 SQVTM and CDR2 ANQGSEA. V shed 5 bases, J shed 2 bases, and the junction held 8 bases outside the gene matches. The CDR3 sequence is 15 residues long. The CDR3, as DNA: TGCAGCGTTCAAAAAGGGACTAGCGGCACCTACGAGCAGTACTTC. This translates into CSVQKGTSGTYEQYF.

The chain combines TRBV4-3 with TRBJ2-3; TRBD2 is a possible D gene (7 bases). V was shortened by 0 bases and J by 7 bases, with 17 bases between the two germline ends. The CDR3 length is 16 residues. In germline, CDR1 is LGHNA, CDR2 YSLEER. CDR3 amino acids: CASSQDWRGTLHTQYF. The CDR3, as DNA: TGCGCCAGCAGCCAAGATTGGCGGGGGACATTACATACGCAGTATTTT.

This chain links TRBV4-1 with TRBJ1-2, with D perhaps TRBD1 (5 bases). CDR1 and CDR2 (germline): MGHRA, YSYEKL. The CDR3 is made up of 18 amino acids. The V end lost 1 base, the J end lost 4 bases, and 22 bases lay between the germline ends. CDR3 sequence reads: CASSQAGWGGSEGYGYTF. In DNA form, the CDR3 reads TGCGCCAGCAGCCAAGCAGGTTGGGGGGGATCAGAGGGCTATGGCTACACCTTC.

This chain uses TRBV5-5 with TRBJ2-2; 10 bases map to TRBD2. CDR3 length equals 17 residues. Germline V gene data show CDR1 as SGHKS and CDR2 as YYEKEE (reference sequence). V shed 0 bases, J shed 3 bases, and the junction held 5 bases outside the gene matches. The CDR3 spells CASSLETSGSYTGELFF. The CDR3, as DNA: TGTGCCAGCAGCTTGGAGACTAGCGGGTCCTACACCGGGGAGCTGTTTTTT.